This T cell receptor beta chain was identified in a study of blood T cell repertoires in COVID-19. Overall study: T cells, B-cell-depleted T cells, or PBMCs supplied cDNA or gDNA.

Measured with immunoSEQ multiplex PCR; TCRdb has only the in-frame clones, and not every one. The repertoire holds about 320,000 clones, with around 88% as singletons. CDR3 length: 17 residues. V shed 4 bases and J 6 bases; nucleotides not matched to a gene: 9. Germline V lookup: CDR1 SGHNT, CDR2 YYREEE (reference sequence). This sequence joins TRBV5-4 and TRBJ2-3; TRBD2 aligns across 15 bases. The TCR originated in a woman in her forties or fifties with acute or convalescent COVID-19. Sequencing input: peripheral blood. CDR3 region: CASSAGTSGRPGDTQYF. The CDR3 DNA reads as TGTGCCAGCAGCGCTGGGACTAGCGGGAGGCCGGGGGATACGCAGTATTTT.